These 25 T cell receptor beta chains share one sample of origin, sequenced in a study of blood T cell repertoires in COVID-19. Here immunoSEQ multiplex PCR was the method, and the copy in TCRdb shows in-frame clones only, minus some. The top ten hold roughly 0.47% of the sample, which has roughly 68,000 clones, 90% seen once. The sequenced material came from peripheral blood. The receptors were gathered from a man aged 50-60 years with COVID-19, enrolled during active disease.

This rearrangement joins TRBV29-1 to TRBJ1-2; maybe TRBD1 (5 bases). The length of the CDR3 is 13 residues. Germline CDR1 is SQVTM and CDR2 is ANQGSEA. V was trimmed by 4 bases and J by 5 bases, leaving 14 bases between them. The CDR3 sequence: CSVGNGGAYGYTF. DNA for the CDR3: TGCAGCGTTGGAAACGGGGGAGCTTATGGCTACACCTTC.

The rearrangement uses TRBV2 and TRBJ2-5; TRBD1 aligns across 7 bases. The CDR3 consists of 13 residues. The germline V gene encodes CDR1 SNHLY and CDR2 FYNNEI. J gave up 1 base and V 6 bases, and 2 bases lay outside the gene matches. DNA of the CDR3: TGTGCCAGCAGGAGGGGGCTCCAAGAGACCCAGTACTTC. Its translation is CASRRGLQETQYF.

This clone appeared a single time. The V gene is TRBV7-9, the J gene TRBJ2-7, with 8 bases lining up with TRBD2. V trimming: 4 bases; J trimming: 2 bases; junction bases outside the gene matches: 10. Germline CDR1 and CDR2: SEHNR and FQNEAQ (reference sequence). CDR3 length: 16 residues. CDR3 protein: CASSSNAGLGAYEQYF. For the CDR3, the DNA is TGTGCCAGCAGCTCCAACGCGGGACTAGGAGCCTACGAGCAGTACTTC. Full variable domain (rest looked up from reference TRBV7-9 and TRBJ2-7): DTGVSQNPRHKITKRGQNVTFRCDPISEHNRLYWYRQTLGQGPEFLTYFQNEAQLEKSRLLSDRFSAERPKGSFSTLEIQRTEQGDSAMYLCASSSNAGLGAYEQYFGPGTRLTVT.

The chain recombines TRBV5-1 with TRBJ2-1; TRBD2 aligns across 10 bases. Germline-derived CDR1 and CDR2 are SGHRS and YFSETQ. With V trimmed by 7 bases and J by 3 bases, 4 bases remained unmatched. The CDR3 has 14 residues. The CDR3 DNA reads TGCGCCAGCGGCCTAGCGGGAGTCTACAATGAGCAGTTCTTC. Translation gives CASGLAGVYNEQFF.

The rearrangement uses TRBV19 and TRBJ2-2, with 11 nucleotides matching TRBD2. The junction had 9 bases not matched to a gene; V was cut back by 2 bases and J by 4 bases. Germline lookup yields CDR1 LNHDA and CDR2 SQIVND (reference sequence). The length of the CDR3 is 18 residues. This chain's CDR3 is CASSIRRGSGRATGELFF. CDR3 nucleotide sequence: TGTGCCAGTAGTATACGGAGGGGTAGCGGGAGGGCCACCGGGGAGCTGTTTTTT.

This chain connects TRBV6-1 to TRBJ2-1; TRBD2 matches at 11 bases. The germline CDR1 and CDR2 sequences are MNHNS and SASEGT. V dropped 8 bases and J dropped 9; count of bases not matched to a gene: 6. The CDR3 runs to 13 residues. The DNA for the CDR3 is TGTGCCAGCCGACTAGCGGGAACGCGTGAGCAGTTCTTC. This translates into CASRLAGTREQFF.

A few counts support this clone. CDR3 nucleotide sequence: TGTGCCAGCAGCCCTTCGGACAGGGGGAGCAATCAGCCCCAGCATTTT. Its protein product is CASSPSDRGSNQPQHF. This rearrangement joins TRBV5-6 to TRBJ1-5, with 10 nucleotides matching TRBD1. Per the germline V gene, CDR1 is SGHDT and CDR2 is YYEEEE. After removal of 4 bases from V and 1 base from J, the junction contained 5 bases not matched to a gene. CDR3 length: 16 residues.

V usage is TRBV5-6 and J usage is TRBJ2-4, with 8 bases fitting TRBD1. There are 15 residues in the CDR3. In germline, CDR1 is SGHDT, CDR2 YYEEEE. Trimming cost V 4 bases and J 4 bases; bases outside gene matches: 7. This CDR3 is CASSGIGQGKNIQYF. CDR3 DNA: TGTGCCAGCAGCGGAATCGGACAGGGAAAAAACATTCAGTACTTC.

This sequence joins TRBV19 and TRBJ1-1, with 7 bases matching TRBD1. CDR1 LNHDA and CDR2 SQIVND come from the germline V gene (reference sequence). The CDR3 contains 19 residues. V trimming: 3 bases; J trimming: 1 base; junction bases outside the gene matches: 17. Here the CDR3 reads CASSMTGTQFREGNTEAFF. CDR3 DNA: TGTGCCAGTAGTATGACAGGGACTCAGTTCAGGGAAGGGAACACTGAAGCTTTCTTT.

J is TRBJ2-1 and V is TRBV7-9; possibly TRBD2 for D (6 bases). This CDR3 is built from 16 residues. The V gene's germline CDR1 is SEHNR and CDR2 FQNEAQ (reference sequence). V lost 2 bases to trimming and J lost 0 bases, with 11 bases between them. The CDR3 protein is CASSLLAGSSYNEQFF. In nucleotides, the CDR3 is TGTGCCAGCAGCTTACTCGCGGGGAGCTCCTACAATGAGCAGTTCTTC.

The V gene is TRBV2, the J gene TRBJ1-5; 8 bases are shared with TRBD1. The CDR3 runs to 15 residues. With 6 bases clipped from V and 0 bases from J, the junction kept 4 bases outside the gene matches. The germline CDR1 and CDR2 sequences are SNHLY and FYNNEI. Here the CDR3 DNA reads TGTGCCAGCAGGGGAACAGGGGGTAGCAATCAGCCCCAGCATTTT. Amino acids: CASRGTGGSNQPQHF. Full variable domain (rest looked up from reference TRBV2 and TRBJ1-5): EPEVTQTPSHQVTQMGQEVILRCVPISNHLYFYWYRQILGQKVEFLVSFYNNEISEKSEIFDDQFSVERPDGSNFTLKIRSTKLEDSAMYFCASRGTGGSNQPQHFGDGTRLSIL.

The V gene is TRBV10-3, the J gene TRBJ1-4; the D is unclear. The CDR3 is 16 residues long. V lost 5 bases to trimming and J lost 8 bases, with 21 bases between them. Germline V gives CDR1 ENHRY, CDR2 SYGVKD. The CDR3 nucleotides are TGTGCCATCAGTTCGCATCCGGGAGCGGCAGGAGAAAAACTGTTTTTT. Its translation: CAISSHPGAAGEKLFF.

The chain joins TRBV19 to TRBJ2-5; D call uncertain. CDR1 LNHDA and CDR2 SQIVND come from the germline V gene (reference sequence). The V end was cut by 3 bases, the J end by 7 bases, with 9 bases between. There are 12 residues in the CDR3. The CDR3: CASSITYGTQYF. Written as DNA, the CDR3 is TGTGCCAGTAGTATTACGTACGGGACCCAGTACTTC.

V usage is TRBV9 and J usage is TRBJ2-3; 8 nucleotides agree with TRBD2. The CDR3 runs to 14 residues. The V gene end was trimmed by 4 bases and the J gene end by 0 bases; junction bases not matched to a gene: 1. Germline V gene lookup returns CDR1 SGDLS and CDR2 YYNGEE. As DNA, the CDR3 is TGTGCCAGCAGCATAGCGGGGAGCACAGATACGCAGTATTTT. It specifies CASSIAGSTDTQYF.

The chain recombines TRBV6-6 with TRBJ1-2, with TRBD1 matching 11 bases. This CDR3 is 14 amino acids long. Germline loops: CDR1 MNHNY, CDR2 SVGAGI (reference sequence). J lost 6 bases, V lost 6 bases, and 6 bases had no gene match. The CDR3: CASSPDRGHHGYTF. Here the CDR3 DNA reads TGTGCCAGCAGCCCGGACAGGGGGCATCATGGCTACACCTTC.

The chain links TRBV11-2 to TRBJ1-4, with D unclear. Germline loops: CDR1 SGHAT, CDR2 FQNNGV. The CDR3 extends over 15 amino acids. The V gene lost 1 base and the J gene lost 0 bases, with 6 bases spanning the gap. CDR3 nucleotide sequence: TGTGCCAGCAGCTTAGGTCAGGCAACTAATGAAAAACTGTTTTTT. This translates into CASSLGQATNEKLFF.

This rearrangement joins TRBV25-1 to TRBJ2-6; D gene unclear. CDR3 length: 14 residues. CDR1 is MGHDK, CDR2 SYGVNS, per germline. Trimming left V 9 bases short and J 0 bases short, with 9 bases between. The CDR3 reads CARAVYSGANVLTF. In DNA, the CDR3 is TGTGCCAGGGCAGTATACTCTGGGGCCAACGTCCTGACTTTC.

V usage is TRBV25-1 and J usage is TRBJ1-3, with a tentative D call TRBD1 (6 bases). The CDR3 has 17 residues. Germline assignment: CDR1 MGHDK and CDR2 SYGVNS. The ends were cut back, 3 bases at V and 1 base at J, with 16 bases in the middle. CDR3 amino acids: CASSDPIQGSSGNTIYF. The CDR3 DNA follows: TGTGCCAGCAGTGACCCAATACAGGGTTCGTCTGGAAACACCATATATTTT. The full variable domain, rest sourced from reference TRBV25-1 and TRBJ1-3, is EADIYQTPRYLVIGTGKKITLECSQTMGHDKMYWYQQDPGMELHLIHYSYGVNSTEKGDLSSESTVSRIRTEHFPLTLESARPSHTSQYLCASSDPIQGSSGNTIYFGEGSWLTVV.

This sequence joins TRBV9 and TRBJ1-4; D not certain. CDR3 length: 15 amino acids. Germline V gene lookup returns CDR1 SGDLS and CDR2 YYNGEE. Trimming took 0 bases from V and 0 from J, leaving 6 bases between them. CDR3 loop: CASSVEPTTNEKLFF. CDR3 nucleotides: TGTGCCAGCAGCGTAGAACCTACAACTAATGAAAAACTGTTTTTT.

The chain couples TRBV19 to TRBJ1-2, with 12 bases identical to TRBD1. CDR3 length: 16 residues. Per germline, CDR1 LNHDA and CDR2 SQIVND (reference sequence). V shed 5 bases, J shed 4 bases, and the junction held 8 bases outside the gene matches. The CDR3 nucleotides read TGTGCCAGTAGTGATAGGGACAGGGGGCCACCCTATGGCTACACCTTC. Encoded protein: CASSDRDRGPPYGYTF.

V gene TRBV11-2 combines with J gene TRBJ2-7, with TRBD2 matching 12 bases. CDR3 length equals 15 residues. Looked up from germline, CDR1 is SGHAT and CDR2 is FQNNGV. The V and J ends lost 2 bases and 6 bases, in that order; junction bases with no gene match: 5. CDR3 sequence: CASSLLAGGPGEQYF. The CDR3 coding sequence is TGTGCCAGCAGCTTACTAGCGGGAGGGCCTGGCGAGCAGTACTTC. Using reference TRBV11-2 and TRBJ2-7 for the parts outside the CDR3, the full variable domain is EAGVAQSPRYKIIEKRQSVAFWCNPISGHATLYWYQQILGQGPKLLIQFQNNGVVDDSQLPKDRFSAERLKGVDSTLKIQPAKLEDSAVYLCASSLLAGGPGEQYFGPGTRLTVT.

This clone has just a few counts. This chain joins TRBV28 and TRBJ2-5; weak D call: TRBD1 (5 bases). The V gene's germline CDR1 is MDHEN and CDR2 SYDVKM. The CDR3 is made up of 14 amino acids. Deletions cut 5 bases from V and 4 bases from J, with 14 bases between. CDR3 in amino acids: CASSLQGAGETQYF. CDR3 sequence (DNA): TGTGCCAGCAGTCTCCAGGGCGCCGGAGAGACCCAGTACTTC.

The V call is TRBV7-2, the J call TRBJ2-5; 15 bases are shared with TRBD2. The length of the CDR3 is 17 residues. Germline-derived CDR1 and CDR2 are SGHTA and FQGNSA. V lost 2 bases, J lost 5 bases, and 6 bases stayed unmatched. The CDR3 reads CASSLPGLAGGGETQYF. CDR3 in DNA: TGTGCCAGCAGCTTACCGGGACTAGCGGGAGGAGGGGAGACCCAGTACTTC.

This rearrangement joins TRBV19 to TRBJ1-5; D is unresolved. This CDR3 is 16 amino acids long. Per the germline V gene, CDR1 is LNHDA and CDR2 is SQIVND (reference sequence). With 5 bases removed from V and 1 base from J, the gap between germline ends came to 15 bases. The CDR3 sequence is CASSGRVGTSNQPQHF. CDR3 bases: TGTGCCAGTAGTGGCCGGGTTGGAACGAGCAATCAGCCCCAGCATTTT.

A word on this clone: One junction end disagrees with the germline gene, perhaps due to a read error. The V and J genes are TRBV7-2 and TRBJ2-6; a possible D gene is TRBD1 (5 bases). The CDR3 totals 15 residues. Germline V lookup: CDR1 SGHTA, CDR2 FQGNSA. The CDR3 region has the DNA TGTGCCAGCAGCTTAGGACCCTCTGGGGCCAACGCCCTGACTTTC. It encodes CASSLGPSGANALTF. The full variable domain, rest sourced from reference TRBV7-2 and TRBJ2-6, is GAGVSQSPSNKVTEKGKDVELRCDPISGHTALYWYRQSLGQGLEFLIYFQGNSAPDKSGLPSDRFSAERTGGSVSTLTIQRTQQEDSAVYLCASSLGPSGANALTFGAGSRLTVL.